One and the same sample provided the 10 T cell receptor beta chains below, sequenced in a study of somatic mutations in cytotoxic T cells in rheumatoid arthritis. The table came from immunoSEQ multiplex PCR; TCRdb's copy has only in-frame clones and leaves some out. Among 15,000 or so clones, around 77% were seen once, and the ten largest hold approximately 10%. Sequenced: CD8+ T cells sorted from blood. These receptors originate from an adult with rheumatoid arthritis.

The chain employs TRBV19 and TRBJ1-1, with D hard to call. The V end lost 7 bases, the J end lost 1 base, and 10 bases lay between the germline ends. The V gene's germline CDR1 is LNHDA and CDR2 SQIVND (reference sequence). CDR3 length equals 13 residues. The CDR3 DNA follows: TGTGCCAGTAATTTCGATCCGAACACTGAAGCTTTCTTT. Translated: CASNFDPNTEAFF. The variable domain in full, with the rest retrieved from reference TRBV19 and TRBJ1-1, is DGGITQSPKYLFRKEGQNVTLSCEQNLNHDAMYWYRQDPGQGLRLIYYSQIVNDFQKGDIAEGYSVSREKKESFPLTVTSAQKNPTAFYLCASNFDPNTEAFFGQGTRLTVV.

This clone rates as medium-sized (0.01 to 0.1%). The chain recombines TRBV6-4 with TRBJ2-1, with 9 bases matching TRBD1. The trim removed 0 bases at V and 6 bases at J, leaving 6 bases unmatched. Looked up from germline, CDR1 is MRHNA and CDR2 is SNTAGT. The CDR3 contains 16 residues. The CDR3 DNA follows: TGTGCCAGCAGTGACTCGACAGGACAGGGGCCCAATGAGCAGTTCTTC. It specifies CASSDSTGQGPNEQFF.

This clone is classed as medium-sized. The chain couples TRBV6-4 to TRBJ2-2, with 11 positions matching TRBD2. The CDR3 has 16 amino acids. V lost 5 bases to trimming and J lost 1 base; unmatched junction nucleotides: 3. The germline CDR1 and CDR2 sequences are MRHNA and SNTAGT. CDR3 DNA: TGTGCCAGCAGTTCGACTAGCGGGGAGAACACCGGGGAGCTGTTTTTT. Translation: CASSSTSGENTGELFF.

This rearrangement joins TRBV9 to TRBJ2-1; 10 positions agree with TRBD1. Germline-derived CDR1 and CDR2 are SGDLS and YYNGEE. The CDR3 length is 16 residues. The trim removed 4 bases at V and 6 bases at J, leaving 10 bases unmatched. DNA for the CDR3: TGTGCCAGCAGCACTCGGCCCGGGACAGGGGTCAATGAGCAGTTCTTC. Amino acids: CASSTRPGTGVNEQFF.

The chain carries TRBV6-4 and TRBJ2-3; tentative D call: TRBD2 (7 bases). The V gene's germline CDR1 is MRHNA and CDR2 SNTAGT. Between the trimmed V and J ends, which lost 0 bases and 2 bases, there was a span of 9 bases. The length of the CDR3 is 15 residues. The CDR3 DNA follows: TGTGCCAGCAGTGACTCTCGGGGGGCCACAGATACGCAGTATTTT. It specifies CASSDSRGATDTQYF.

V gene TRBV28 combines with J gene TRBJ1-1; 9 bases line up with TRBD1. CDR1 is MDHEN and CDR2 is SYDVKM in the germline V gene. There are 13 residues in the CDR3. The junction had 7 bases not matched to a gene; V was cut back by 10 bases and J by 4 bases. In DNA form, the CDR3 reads TGTGCCATCGACAGGGGGAGGGGCACTGAAGCTTTCTTT. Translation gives CAIDRGRGTEAFF.

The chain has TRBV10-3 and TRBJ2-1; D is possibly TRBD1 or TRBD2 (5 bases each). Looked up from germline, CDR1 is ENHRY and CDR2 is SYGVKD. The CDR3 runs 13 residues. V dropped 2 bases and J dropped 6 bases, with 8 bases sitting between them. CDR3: CAISEGAGNEQFF. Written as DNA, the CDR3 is TGTGCCATCAGTGAGGGGGCGGGCAATGAGCAGTTCTTC.

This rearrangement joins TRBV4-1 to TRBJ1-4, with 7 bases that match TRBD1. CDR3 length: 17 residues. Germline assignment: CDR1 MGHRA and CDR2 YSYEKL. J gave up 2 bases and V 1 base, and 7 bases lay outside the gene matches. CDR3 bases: TGCGCCAGCAGCCAAGGGACAGGACAATTTACTAATGAAAAACTGTTTTTT. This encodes CASSQGTGQFTNEKLFF.

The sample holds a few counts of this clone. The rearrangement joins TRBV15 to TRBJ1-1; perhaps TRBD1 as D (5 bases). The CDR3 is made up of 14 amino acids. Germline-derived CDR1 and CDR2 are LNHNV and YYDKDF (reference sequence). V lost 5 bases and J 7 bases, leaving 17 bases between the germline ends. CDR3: CATSPGRGLFEAFF. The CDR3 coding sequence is TGTGCCACCAGCCCAGGGAGAGGCCTCTTTGAAGCTTTCTTT.

The CDR3 here is CAWSVARDQETQYF. The DNA of the CDR3 is TGTGCCTGGAGTGTAGCCAGGGACCAAGAGACCCAGTACTTC. This rearrangement joins TRBV30 to TRBJ2-5; D is perhaps TRBD1 (5 bases). The CDR3 consists of 14 residues. CDR1 is GTSNPN, CDR2 SVGIG, per germline (reference sequence). V was shortened by 0 bases and J by 0 bases, with 8 bases between the two germline ends.